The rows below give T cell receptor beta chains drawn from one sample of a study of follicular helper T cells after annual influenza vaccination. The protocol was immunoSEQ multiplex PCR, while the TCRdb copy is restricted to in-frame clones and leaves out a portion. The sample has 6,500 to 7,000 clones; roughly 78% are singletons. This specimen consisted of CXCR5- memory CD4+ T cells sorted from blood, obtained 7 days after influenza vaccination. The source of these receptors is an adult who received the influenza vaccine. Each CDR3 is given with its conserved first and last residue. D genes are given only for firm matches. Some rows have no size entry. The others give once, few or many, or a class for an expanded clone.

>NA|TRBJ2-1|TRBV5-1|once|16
TGCGCCAGCAGCTTGGAAGAGGATCTCTCCTACAATGAGCAGTTCTTC
CASSLEEDLSYNEQFF
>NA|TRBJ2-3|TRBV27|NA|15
TGTGCCAGCAGTTTAGAGGGCGCACGCACAGATACGCAGTATTTT
CASSLEGARTDTQYF
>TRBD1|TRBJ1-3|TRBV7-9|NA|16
TGTGCCAGCAGCTTAGTATCAGGGGGCATTGGAAACACCATATATTTT
CASSLVSGGIGNTIYF
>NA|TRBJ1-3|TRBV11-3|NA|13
TGTGCCAGCAGCTTAAGCTCTGGAAACACCATATATTTT
CASSLSSGNTIYF
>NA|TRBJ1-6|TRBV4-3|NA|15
TGCGCCAGCAGCCTTATAACGGAGGATAATTCACCCCTCCACTTT
CASSLITEDNSPLHF
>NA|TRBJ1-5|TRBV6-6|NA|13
TGTGCCAGCAGGGCACGGGGAGGTCAGCCCCAGCATTTT
CASRARGGQPQHF
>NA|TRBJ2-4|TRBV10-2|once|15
TGCGCCAGCAGTGACGGGACACTAGCCAAAAACATTCAGTACTTC
CASSDGTLAKNIQYF
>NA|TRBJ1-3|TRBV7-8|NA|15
TGTGCCAGCAGCTTAGCAACGGACTCTGGAAACACCATATATTTT
CASSLATDSGNTIYF
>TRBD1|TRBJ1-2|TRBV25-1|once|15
TGTGCCAGCAGTGAATTGGGCGGGACAGGGTTTGGCTACACCTTC
CASSELGGTGFGYTF
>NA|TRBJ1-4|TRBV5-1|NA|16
TGCGCCAGCAGCTTGAGTACAGGGAGTCGGAGCGAAAAACTGTTTTTT
CASSLSTGSRSEKLFF
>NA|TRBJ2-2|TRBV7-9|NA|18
TGTGCCAGCAGCTTAGTGGGACTCCGCCGCGGGGACACCGGGGAGCTGTTTTTT
CASSLVGLRRGDTGELFF
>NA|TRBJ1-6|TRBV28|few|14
TGTGCCAGCAGTTTACAGGGGTTTAATTCACCCCTCCACTTT
CASSLQGFNSPLHF
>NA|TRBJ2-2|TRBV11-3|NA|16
TGTGCCAGCAGCTTAAAGTGGGCAGGTGACACCGGGGAGCTGTTTTTT
CASSLKWAGDTGELFF
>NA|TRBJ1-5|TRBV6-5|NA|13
TGTGCCAGCAGTCCGATCCGTTTTGGGCCCCAGCATTTT
CASSPIRFGPQHF
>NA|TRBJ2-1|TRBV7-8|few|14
TGTGCCAGCAGCCGACCGGGAGACTACAATGAGCAGTTCTTC
CASSRPGDYNEQFF
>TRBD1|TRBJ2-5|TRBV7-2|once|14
TGTGCCAGCAGCGTAGGGGGCCACCAAGAGACCCAGTACTTC
CASSVGGHQETQYF
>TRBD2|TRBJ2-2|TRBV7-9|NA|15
TGTGCCAGCAGCTGGGCGCGGGGGGAGACCGGGGAGCTGTTTTTT
CASSWARGETGELFF